This T cell receptor (beta chain) was profiled in a study of blood T cells in healthy people across ages. Using a J-beta primer mix together with a sample-barcoded 5' primer, a second PCR was run for roughly 6 to 12 cycles. Each sample provided no less than 3 million CDR3-containing paired-end reads. TCRdb recomputed calls from the 5' RACE reads with MiXCR, one row per CDR3 protein. The sample has about 970,000 distinct CDR3 sequences; roughly half are singletons. The germline V gene encodes CDR1 SGHRS and CDR2 YFSETQ. The CDR3 is 17 residues long. V dropped 4 bases and J dropped 14; count of bases not matched to a gene: 18.

This clonotype was obtained from a woman aged 55-69 years in good health. The sample taken for sequencing was blood. V usage is TRBV5-1 and J usage is TRBJ2-3; TRBD2 aligns across 14 bases. CDR3 sequence reads: CASSLDPSGLAGGRRYF. The CDR3 nucleotides are TGCGCCAGCAGCCTTGACCCTTCCGGACTAGCGGGAGGTCGGCGGTATTTT.